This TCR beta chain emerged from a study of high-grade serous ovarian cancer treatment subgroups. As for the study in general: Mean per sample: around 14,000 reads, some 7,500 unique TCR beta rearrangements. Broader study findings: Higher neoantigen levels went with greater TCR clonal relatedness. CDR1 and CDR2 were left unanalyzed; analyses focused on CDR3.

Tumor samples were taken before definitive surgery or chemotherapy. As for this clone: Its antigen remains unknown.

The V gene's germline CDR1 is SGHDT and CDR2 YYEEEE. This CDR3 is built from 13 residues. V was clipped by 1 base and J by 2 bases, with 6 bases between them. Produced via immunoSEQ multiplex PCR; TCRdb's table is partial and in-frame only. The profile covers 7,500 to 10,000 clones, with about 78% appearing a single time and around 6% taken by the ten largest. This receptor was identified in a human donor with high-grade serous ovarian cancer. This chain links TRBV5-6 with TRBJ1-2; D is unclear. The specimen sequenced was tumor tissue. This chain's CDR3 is CASSLPSNYGYTF. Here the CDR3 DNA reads TGTGCCAGCAGCTTGCCGTCAAACTATGGCTACACCTTC.